The 31 T cell receptor beta chains listed next were all sequenced from one sample in a study of graft-versus-host responses after intestinal transplantation. Processing of graft tissue released intraepithelial and lamina propria lymphocytes. Assay used: immunoSEQ multiplex PCR; TCRdb lists only in-frame clones, some missing. The sample lists roughly 4,000 clones, about 65% occurring once. The sample consisted of ileum tissue, taken 17 days after transplant. The receptors were sampled from a human patient who received an intestinal transplant, so some T cells may come from the graft donor.

The genes are TRBV6-1 and TRBJ2-1; 9 bases are a match to TRBD1. The CDR3 spans 14 residues. From germline, CDR1 is MNHNS and CDR2 SASEGT. V gave up 6 bases and J gave up 2 bases; unmatched junction bases: 2. This CDR3 is CASRRTGAYNEQFF. CDR3 in DNA: TGTGCCAGCAGAAGGACAGGGGCCTACAATGAGCAGTTCTTC.

The chain couples TRBV6-5 to TRBJ1-2; no clear D. The CDR3 is 13 residues long. Germline CDR1 MNHEY, CDR2 SVGAGI. Trimming took 6 bases from V and 7 from J, leaving 15 bases between them. CDR3 loop: CASRETSQFGYTF. The DNA for the CDR3 is TGTGCCAGCAGGGAGACGTCGCAGTTTGGCTACACCTTC.

V and J are TRBV7-9 and TRBJ2-3; D unresolved. This CDR3 has 16 residues. Germline V gene sequence: CDR1 SEHNR, CDR2 FQNEAQ (reference sequence). V gave up 2 bases and J gave up 2 bases, with 14 bases separating them. The CDR3 nucleotides read TGTGCCAGCAGCTTACTTCTCAGATCCCCCACAGATACGCAGTATTTT. The encoded protein is CASSLLLRSPTDTQYF.

V and J are TRBV4-1 and TRBJ1-1; unclear D gene. The CDR3 length is 15 residues. Trimming stripped 0 bases from V and 0 bases from J, with 8 bases between. Germline assignment: CDR1 MGHRA and CDR2 YSYEKL. CDR3 amino acids: CASSQDPGVNTEAFF. The DNA of the CDR3 is TGCGCCAGCAGCCAAGATCCCGGTGTGAACACTGAAGCTTTCTTT.

The chain has TRBV4-1 and TRBJ2-2, with TRBD2 matching over 11 bases. V trimming: 0 bases; J trimming: 0 bases; junction bases outside the gene matches: 6. Germline CDR1 and CDR2: MGHRA and YSYEKL. The CDR3 length is 19 residues. The CDR3 sequence is CASSQDPGLAGANTGELFF. The DNA of the CDR3 is TGCGCCAGCAGCCAAGATCCCGGACTAGCGGGTGCGAACACCGGGGAGCTGTTTTTT.

The genes are TRBV5-1 and TRBJ2-3, with 8 bases matching TRBD2. In germline, CDR1 is SGHRS, CDR2 YFSETQ. With 2 bases clipped from V and 7 bases from J, the junction kept 6 bases outside the gene matches. The CDR3 is made up of 14 amino acids. In DNA form, the CDR3 reads TGCGCCAGCAGCTTAGTCGGGGGGGCTAATACGCAGTATTTT. Protein: CASSLVGGANTQYF.

This clone has a handful of counts. V is TRBV7-9 and J is TRBJ1-1; 9 bases fit TRBD1. The CDR3 contains 16 residues. The germline gives CDR1 SEHNR, CDR2 FQNEAQ (reference sequence). The junction had 11 bases not matched to a gene; V was cut back by 7 bases and J by 2 bases. The CDR3: CASNEQGAKGNTEAFF. In nucleotides, the CDR3 is TGTGCCAGCAACGAACAGGGGGCGAAAGGTAACACTGAAGCTTTCTTT.

This chain joins TRBV7-9 and TRBJ1-1; unclear D gene. The CDR3 runs to 14 residues. The germline CDR1 and CDR2 sequences are SEHNR and FQNEAQ (reference sequence). V was pared by 1 base and J by 1 base, with 7 bases between. The CDR3 is CASSLETRNTEAFF. The CDR3 DNA reads TGTGCCAGCAGCTTAGAGACAAGGAACACTGAAGCTTTCTTT.

The chain combines TRBV6-1 with TRBJ2-1, with 7 bases aligning to TRBD1. CDR1 is MNHNS, CDR2 SASEGT, per germline. The CDR3 covers 16 residues. J gave up 4 bases and V 2 bases, and 8 bases lay outside the gene matches. The CDR3 spells CASSETPPTGYNEQFF. CDR3 sequence (DNA): TGTGCCAGCAGTGAAACCCCCCCGACAGGGTACAATGAGCAGTTCTTC.

This clone was detected only a few times. The V and J genes are TRBV6-5 and TRBJ1-4; TRBD1 is a possible D gene (6 bases). The germline V gene has CDR1 MNHEY and CDR2 SVGAGI. V was cut by 7 bases and J by 12 bases, with 21 bases left in between. The CDR3 length is 14 residues. This CDR3 reads CASNPRQASGELFF. The DNA of the CDR3 is TGTGCCAGCAATCCGAGACAGGCGTCTGGGGAACTGTTTTTT.

The genes are TRBV13 and TRBJ1-2; D might be TRBD1 (5 bases). This CDR3 has 19 residues. V lost 5 bases, J lost 3 bases, and 28 bases lay in between. CDR1 and CDR2 from the germline V gene are PRHDT and FYEKMQ (reference sequence). The CDR3 spells CASSLLVVVDPGDHYGYTF. CDR3 DNA: TGTGCCAGCAGCCTCTTGGTCGTCGTTGACCCGGGGGACCACTATGGCTACACCTTC. Based on the CDR3 plus reference TRBV13 and TRBJ1-2, the full variable domain is AAGVIQSPRHLIKEKRETATLKCYPIPRHDTVYWYQQGPGQDPQFLISFYEKMQSDKGSIPDRFSAQQFSDYHSELNMSSLELGDSALYFCASSLLVVVDPGDHYGYTFGSGTRLTVV.

This sequence joins TRBV7-9 and TRBJ1-5, with a possible D match to TRBD1 (6 bases). V lost 8 bases to trimming and J lost 6 bases, with 20 bases between them. Germline-derived CDR1 and CDR2 are SEHNR and FQNEAQ (reference sequence). The CDR3 totals 15 residues. The CDR3 spells CASENSGDSGQPQHF. CDR3 nucleotides: TGTGCCAGCGAGAACTCAGGGGATTCGGGTCAGCCCCAGCATTTT. Drawing the rest from reference TRBV7-9 and TRBJ1-5, the complete variable domain is DTGVSQNPRHKITKRGQNVTFRCDPISEHNRLYWYRQTLGQGPEFLTYFQNEAQLEKSRLLSDRFSAERPKGSFSTLEIQRTEQGDSAMYLCASENSGDSGQPQHFGDGTRLSIL.

The rearrangement links TRBV5-1 to TRBJ2-5, with a tentative D call TRBD2 (7 bases). The V gene lost 7 bases and the J gene lost 5 bases, with 18 bases spanning the gap. Germline lookup yields CDR1 SGHRS and CDR2 YFSETQ. The CDR3 is 14 residues long. DNA of the CDR3: TGCGCCAGCTCCGAGGGGGGGGCTGGGGAGACCCAGTACTTC. The encoded protein is CASSEGGAGETQYF.

The chain links TRBV7-6 to TRBJ2-1, with TRBD2 matching 9 bases. V shed 8 bases, J shed 0 bases, and the junction held 5 bases outside the gene matches. Per the germline V gene, CDR1 is SGHVS and CDR2 is FNYEAQ. The CDR3 contains 15 residues. CDR3 sequence: CASASGGSSYNEQFF. CDR3 coding DNA: TGTGCCAGCGCAAGCGGGGGGAGCTCCTACAATGAGCAGTTCTTC.

There are a few counts of this clone. The V call is TRBV4-3, the J call TRBJ1-5; no firm D call. Trimming took 3 bases from V and 3 from J, leaving 9 bases between them. The CDR3 extends over 14 amino acids. The germline V gene has CDR1 LGHNA and CDR2 YSLEER. The CDR3 nucleotides are TGCGCCAGCAGCCACAGGCAGAACAATCAGCCCCAGCATTTT. It specifies CASSHRQNNQPQHF.

This clone occurred a few times. The chain recombines TRBV28 with TRBJ1-2; D is ambiguous. Per the germline V gene, CDR1 is MDHEN and CDR2 is SYDVKM. Trimming stripped 7 bases from V and 5 bases from J, with 20 bases between. This CDR3 is 15 amino acids long. The CDR3 DNA is TGTGCCAGCAAGACTTTCCCATTCGGAGAATATGGCTACACCTTC. Protein product: CASKTFPFGEYGYTF.

The gene calls are TRBV28 and TRBJ1-2; possibly TRBD1 for D (6 bases). V was clipped by 4 bases and J by 6 bases, with 9 bases between them. Germline V lookup: CDR1 MDHEN, CDR2 SYDVKM. This CDR3 region has 12 residues. The CDR3 reads CASSSDSHGYTF. In DNA form, the CDR3 reads TGTGCCAGCAGTTCGGACAGCCATGGCTACACCTTC.

The V and J genes are TRBV27 and TRBJ2-7; perhaps TRBD2 as D (7 bases). V dropped 6 bases and J dropped 2 bases, with 11 bases sitting between them. The CDR3 has 13 residues. Germline CDR1 and CDR2: MNHEY and SMNVEV (reference sequence). The CDR3 loop is CASRGGDTYEQYV. The CDR3 bases are TGTGCCAGCAGGGGGGGGGACACCTACGAGCAGTACGTC.

The chain joins TRBV5-8 to TRBJ1-2; D possibly corresponds to TRBD1 (5 bases). The CDR3 extends over 15 amino acids. CDR1 SGHTS and CDR2 YDEGEE come from the germline V gene. Trimming stripped 5 bases from V and 4 bases from J, with 18 bases between. The CDR3 protein is CASRETEGAIYGYTF. CDR3 bases: TGTGCCAGCAGAGAGACCGAAGGGGCCATCTATGGCTACACCTTC.

This clone showed up just once. V gene TRBV28 combines with J gene TRBJ1-1; maybe TRBD1 (6 bases). CDR1 and CDR2 from the germline V gene are MDHEN and SYDVKM. The V end lost 6 bases, the J end lost 2 bases, and 19 bases lay between the germline ends. The CDR3 length is 16 residues. CDR3 sequence reads: CASRTGGTSGNTEAFF. CDR3 bases: TGTGCCAGCAGGACTGGTGGGACATCGGGAAACACTGAAGCTTTCTTT.

The chain links TRBV7-6 to TRBJ2-1; 8 bases agree with TRBD2. This CDR3 is built from 15 residues. The J segment lost 3 bases and the V segment lost 3 bases, leaving 4 bases of the junction unmatched. Germline CDR1 SGHVS, CDR2 FNYEAQ. CDR3 in amino acids: CASSLTGLVYNEQFF. Here the CDR3 DNA reads TGTGCCAGCAGCTTGACGGGACTAGTCTACAATGAGCAGTTCTTC.

This clone was detected a few times. The chain uses TRBV18 and TRBJ1-1; D gene unclear. Trimming took off 2 bases at V and 1 base at J, with 5 bases between the two ends. Germline values: CDR1 KGHSH, CDR2 LQKENI. The length of the CDR3 is 13 residues. DNA of the CDR3: TGTGCCAGCTCACCAGGCACGAACACTGAAGCTTTCTTT. Protein sequence: CASSPGTNTEAFF.

This rearrangement joins TRBV13 to TRBJ2-3, with 8 bases identical to TRBD2. Germline V gene data show CDR1 as PRHDT and CDR2 as FYEKMQ (reference sequence). This CDR3 has 15 residues. Unmatched junction bases numbered 8, after V lost 5 bases and J lost 4 bases. CDR3 residues: CASSPGGDGPDTQYF. CDR3 in DNA: TGTGCCAGCAGCCCCGGGGGGGATGGCCCAGATACGCAGTATTTT.

V gene TRBV5-4 combines with J gene TRBJ2-1, with TRBD2 identical over 11 bases. With V trimmed by 0 bases and J by 0 bases, 5 bases remained unmatched. This CDR3 has 18 amino acids. CDR1 SGHNT and CDR2 YYREEE come from the germline V gene (reference sequence). CDR3 nucleotides: TGTGCCAGCAGCTTGGCCCTAGCGGGGGGCGGCTCCTACAATGAGCAGTTCTTC. It yields the protein CASSLALAGGGSYNEQFF.

The rearrangement joins TRBV5-5 to TRBJ2-3; 7 bases are shared with TRBD1. Unmatched junction bases numbered 11, after V lost 0 bases and J lost 4 bases. CDR3 length: 17 amino acids. Germline assignment: CDR1 SGHKS and CDR2 YYEKEE (reference sequence). The CDR3 DNA sequence: TGTGCCAGCAGCTTGGTCCTGAGACAGGGTGGCGCAGATACGCAGTATTTT. The encoded protein is CASSLVLRQGGADTQYF.

The chain employs TRBV19 and TRBJ1-1, with D maybe TRBD1 (6 bases). V was trimmed by 4 bases and J by 3 bases, leaving 12 bases between them. Per the germline V gene, CDR1 is LNHDA and CDR2 is SQIVND (reference sequence). CDR3 length: 14 residues. The DNA for the CDR3 is TGTGCCAGTAGTACAGGGGCTGGACACACTGAAGCTTTCTTT. Protein: CASSTGAGHTEAFF. The full variable domain, its missing parts supplied by reference TRBV19 and TRBJ1-1, is DGGITQSPKYLFRKEGQNVTLSCEQNLNHDAMYWYRQDPGQGLRLIYYSQIVNDFQKGDIAEGYSVSREKKESFPLTVTSAQKNPTAFYLCASSTGAGHTEAFFGQGTRLTVV.

The rearrangement uses TRBV12-5 and TRBJ2-1; the D gene is possibly TRBD1 (6 bases). The V end lost 5 bases, the J end lost 10 bases, and 15 bases lay between the germline ends. The germline gives CDR1 LGHNT, CDR2 FRNRAP. CDR3 length equals 13 residues. This CDR3 reads CASGTANREEQFF. CDR3 DNA sequence: TGTGCTAGTGGTACCGCCAACAGGGAGGAGCAGTTCTTC.

The J gene is TRBJ1-2, the V gene TRBV5-6, with D tentatively TRBD1 (6 bases). CDR1 and CDR2 from the germline V gene are SGHDT and YYEEEE. The V gene lost 1 base and the J gene lost 0 bases, with 7 bases spanning the gap. This CDR3 is built from 14 residues. The CDR3: CASSLTGSNYGYTF. The CDR3 DNA reads as TGTGCCAGCAGCTTGACAGGGTCTAACTATGGCTACACCTTC.

The chain uses TRBV5-6 and TRBJ2-3; 10 bases match TRBD1. Losses at the gene ends were 0 bases for V and 4 bases for J; bases not matched to a gene: 2. The CDR3 covers 15 residues. CDR1 and CDR2 (germline): SGHDT, YYEEEE. CDR3 sequence reads: CASSLDGQGADTQYF. CDR3 sequence (DNA): TGTGCCAGCAGCTTGGACGGACAGGGGGCAGATACGCAGTATTTT.

The V and J genes are TRBV4-1 and TRBJ2-3; D ambiguous. The CDR3 consists of 14 residues. Trimming left V 4 bases short and J 1 base short, with 9 bases between. In germline, CDR1 is MGHRA, CDR2 YSYEKL. The CDR3 DNA sequence: TGCGCCAGCAGCCCCACGGTAGGCACAGATACGCAGTATTTT. This codes for CASSPTVGTDTQYF.

This chain uses TRBV5-1 with TRBJ2-3; 7 bases line up with TRBD2. There are 17 residues in the CDR3. Germline values: CDR1 SGHRS, CDR2 YFSETQ. The V segment lost 4 bases and the J segment 4 bases; nucleotides outside the gene matches: 15. As DNA, the CDR3 is TGCGCCAGCAGCGCCGGTGTCGGGGGGAGTGTGGCAGATACGCAGTATTTT. It yields the protein CASSAGVGGSVADTQYF. Filled out from reference TRBV5-1 and TRBJ2-3, the complete variable domain reads KAGVTQTPRYLIKTRGQQVTLSCSPISGHRSVSWYQQTPGQGLQFLFEYFSETQRNKGNFPGRFSGRQFSNSRSEMNVSTLELGDSALYLCASSAGVGGSVADTQYFGPGTRLTVL.